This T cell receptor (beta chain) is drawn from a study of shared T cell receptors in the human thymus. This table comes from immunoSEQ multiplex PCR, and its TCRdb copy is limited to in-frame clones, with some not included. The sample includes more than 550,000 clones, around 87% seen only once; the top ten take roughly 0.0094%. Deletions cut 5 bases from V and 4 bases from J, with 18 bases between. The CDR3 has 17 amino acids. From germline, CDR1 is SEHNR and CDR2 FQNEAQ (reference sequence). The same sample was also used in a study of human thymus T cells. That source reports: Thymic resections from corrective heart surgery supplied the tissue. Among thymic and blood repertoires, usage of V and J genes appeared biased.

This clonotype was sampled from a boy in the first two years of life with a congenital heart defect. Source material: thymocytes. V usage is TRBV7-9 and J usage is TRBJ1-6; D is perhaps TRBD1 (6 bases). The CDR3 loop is CASSVKQGWPYNSPLHF. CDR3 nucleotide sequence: TGTGCCAGCAGCGTAAAGCAGGGGTGGCCGTATAATTCACCCCTCCACTTT.